This T cell receptor beta chain came from a study of blood T cell repertoires in COVID-19. Study summary: Specimens from acute and convalescent COVID-19 originated in the United States, Italy and Spain.

A remark on this clone: Other DNA sequences within the sample encode an identical CDR3.

As handled by the study authors: Quantification of nucleated cells was approximated via reference gene primer amplification. The protocol was immunoSEQ multiplex PCR, while the TCRdb copy is restricted to in-frame clones and leaves out a portion. Clonal size and the V and J genes are those of that table, whereas D and trimming came from the DNA. The data show 200,000 to 300,000 clones, about nine tenths seen once. Cohorts were determined from participant-reported clinical history. CDR3 size: 13 residues. Germline values: CDR1 SGHTA, CDR2 FQGNSA. Trimming shortened V by 0 bases and J by 6 bases, and 6 bases separated the two germline ends.

Sequencing was carried out using PBMCs or T cells enriched from blood (not recorded which). The rearrangement joins TRBV7-2 to TRBJ1-5; D might be TRBD1 (6 bases). The TCR sequence derives from a woman aged 35 to 49 with acute COVID-19. CDR3 loop: CASSLAGGQPQHF. In DNA, the CDR3 is TGTGCCAGCAGCTTAGCAGGGGGTCAGCCCCAGCATTTT.